This T cell receptor beta chain was sequenced during a study of cytomegalovirus exposure and HLA in healthy donors. Assay: immunoSEQ multiplex PCR; the TCRdb copy retains only in-frame clones and omits some. The sample lists tens of thousands of clones, roughly 93% occurring once. Trimming pared 1 base from V and 1 base from J, leaving 13 bases between. From germline, CDR1 is GTSNPN and CDR2 SVGIG (reference sequence). The CDR3 contains 15 residues. The TCR comes from a woman younger than 45 in good health and CMV-seronegative. The chain recombines TRBV30 with TRBJ2-5; the D gene is possibly TRBD2 (6 bases). The sample comprised PBMCs. The DNA of the CDR3 is TGTGCCTGGAGTGAACAGAGCGGGCCCCAAGAGACCCAGTACTTC. This codes for CAWSEQSGPQETQYF.